This T cell receptor beta chain was recovered during a study of T-cell memory formation after mild COVID-19. Findings and limits, study-wide: The finding that pre-infection memory included some responding clones suggested that cross-reactive memory joined. Contracting clones, day 15 to 85, had balanced CD4/CD8, and later expanders favored CD4+.

Constant-segment primers served in 5'RACE that generated TCR alpha and TCR beta cDNA libraries bearing sample barcodes and UMIs. TCRdb itself ran the 5' RACE reads through MiXCR, one entry per CDR3 protein. The sample lists over 450,000 distinct CDR3 sequences; over 20% were seen once. About this clonotype: Its specificity is not known.

V lost 6 bases, J lost 2 bases, and 5 bases stayed unmatched. CDR3 length: 14 residues. Germline CDR1 MNHEY, CDR2 SMNVEV (reference sequence). Sequenced sample: PBMCs or a T cell subset sorted from them (not recorded which). The sequence was collected from an adult woman who had mild COVID-19 (a few samples of this study predate the infection). Cell type and time point are not known. The genes are TRBV27 and TRBJ2-7, with 9 bases aligning to TRBD1. The DNA of the CDR3 is TGTGCCAGCAGGCTACAGGGGGCGGCCTACGAGCAGTACTTC. It yields the protein CASRLQGAAYEQYF.